The 16 T cell receptor beta chains below were found in one sample sequenced in a study of blood T cell repertoires in COVID-19 (dated by TCRdb to the early 2020s). The method was the immunoSEQ multiplex PCR assay. TCRdb carries this immuneACCESS record with in-frame sequences only. Its versions omit some clonotypes, under half of them owing to an unresolved V gene in the studies checked, with the rest unexplained. The sample table lists fewer than 250,000 clones, 87% of them with a count of one. Clones ranked in the top ten supply 2.5% to 3% of the sample. The sequenced sample was PBMCs or T cells enriched from blood (not recorded which). The receptor set was obtained from a woman in her twenties or thirties with acute COVID-19.

The chain carries TRBV7-8 and TRBJ2-2; D not resolved. Germline V gene lookup returns CDR1 SGHVS and CDR2 FQNEAQ. The CDR3 has 14 residues. The V gene lost 0 bases and the J gene lost 5 bases, with 7 bases spanning the gap. The CDR3 region has the DNA TGTGCCAGCAGCTTAGCTGGCAGAACCGGGGAGCTGTTTTTT. Translation gives CASSLAGRTGELFF.

V is TRBV5-4 and J is TRBJ1-4; 9 bases agree with TRBD1. Germline CDR1 and CDR2: SGHNT and YYREEE (reference sequence). This CDR3 spans 16 amino acids. V lost 4 bases and J lost 7; bases outside the gene matches: 11. The CDR3 here is CASSAASGQGREKLFF. As DNA, the CDR3 is TGTGCCAGCAGCGCGGCGTCGGGACAGGGTCGTGAAAAACTGTTTTTT.

The chain uses TRBV5-4 and TRBJ1-1; D is perhaps TRBD1 (5 bases). With 6 bases removed from V and 7 bases from J, the gap between germline ends came to 16 bases. The CDR3 contains 13 residues. Per the germline V gene, CDR1 is SGHNT and CDR2 is YYREEE (reference sequence). Here the CDR3 DNA reads TGTGCCAGCATCACTTGGGGGGGAAGTGAAGCTTTCTTT. Translating it yields CASITWGGSEAFF.

The chain links TRBV18 to TRBJ2-5; D is ambiguous. This CDR3 is built from 11 residues. V lost 6 bases and J 2 bases, leaving 4 bases between the germline ends. CDR1 is KGHSH and CDR2 is LQKENI in the germline V gene. The CDR3 DNA follows: TGTGCCAGCTCGGAGCAAGAGACCCAGTACTTC. It encodes CASSEQETQYF.

A few counts support this clone. The V call is TRBV6-2 or TRBV6-3, the J call TRBJ2-1; 9 bases match TRBD2. Trimming at V came to 2 bases and at J to 4 bases, leaving 6 bases not matched to a gene. The CDR3 is 16 amino acids. Looked up from germline, CDR1 is MNHEY and CDR2 is SVGEGT. CDR3 sequence (DNA): TGTGCCAGCAGTTACCCGGCGGGGGGGTCTTACAATGAGCAGTTCTTC. Its protein product is CASSYPAGGSYNEQFF.

A few counts support this clone. The chain links TRBV18 to TRBJ1-2; D remains unclear. This CDR3 is 13 amino acids long. Looked up from germline, CDR1 is KGHSH and CDR2 is LQKENI. Trimming stripped 6 bases from V and 4 bases from J, with 12 bases between. CDR3: CASSPMGSYGYTF. The CDR3 DNA sequence: TGTGCCAGCTCCCCGATGGGCAGCTATGGCTACACCTTC.

The rearrangement links TRBV6-1 to TRBJ2-1; D is perhaps TRBD1 (6 bases). The germline V gene has CDR1 MNHNS and CDR2 SASEGT. The CDR3 covers 15 residues. V was shortened by 3 bases and J by 2 bases, with 11 bases between the two germline ends. CDR3 DNA: TGTGCCAGCAGTGAGGGACAAATTCCCTACAATGAGCAGTTCTTC. The encoded protein is CASSEGQIPYNEQFF.

The count of this clone is one. The gene calls are TRBV15 and TRBJ2-7; D might be TRBD2 (6 bases). Trimming left V 0 bases short and J 7 bases short, with 16 bases between. The germline CDR1 and CDR2 sequences are LNHNV and YYDKDF (reference sequence). The CDR3 covers 15 residues. The CDR3 bases are TGTGCCACCAGCAGAGATCGGGGGTCCCTCGGTGAGCAGTACTTC. It specifies CATSRDRGSLGEQYF.

V is TRBV2 and J is TRBJ2-3, with no clear D. V lost 0 bases and J lost 6, with 10 bases in between. The CDR3 is 14 residues long. The germline CDR1 and CDR2 sequences are SNHLY and FYNNEI. The CDR3 nucleotides are TGTGCCAGCAGTGAAGCCATCGGGTCGGATACGCAGTATTTT. This translates into CASSEAIGSDTQYF. The full variable domain, its missing parts supplied by reference TRBV2 and TRBJ2-3, is EPEVTQTPSHQVTQMGQEVILRCVPISNHLYFYWYRQILGQKVEFLVSFYNNEISEKSEIFDDQFSVERPDGSNFTLKIRSTKLEDSAMYFCASSEAIGSDTQYFGPGTRLTVL.

CDR3 sequence (DNA): TGTGCCAGCAGTTACTCCTCGAGCTCCTATAATTCACCCCTCCACTTT. As protein: CASSYSSSSYNSPLHF. The J gene is TRBJ1-6, the V gene TRBV6-5; D unclear. Between the trimmed V and J ends, which lost 0 bases and 0 bases, there was a span of 6 bases. This CDR3 is 16 amino acids long. Germline CDR1 MNHEY, CDR2 SVGAGI.

Turning to this clone: One end of the junction does not line up with germline, which may come from a read error. The chain employs TRBV2 and TRBJ1-1; 7 positions agree with TRBD1. This CDR3 spans 14 amino acids. CDR1 SNHLY and CDR2 FYNNEI come from the germline V gene. The CDR3 bases are TGTGCCAGCAGTCAGACAGGGAGGAACCCTGAAGCTTTCTTT. Amino acids: CASSQTGRNPEAFF.

The V and J genes are TRBV30 and TRBJ1-3; maybe TRBD1 (6 bases). Germline-derived CDR1 and CDR2 are GTSNPN and SVGIG (reference sequence). The CDR3 spans 15 residues. V shed 2 bases and J shed 0 bases, with 11 bases lying between them. CDR3 protein: CAWSRGTPSGNTIYF. The CDR3 region has the DNA TGTGCCTGGAGTAGGGGGACACCCTCTGGAAACACCATATATTTT.

The V gene is TRBV4-1, the J gene TRBJ1-1; D possibly corresponds to TRBD1 (5 bases). The CDR3 loop spans 14 amino acids. Germline CDR1 and CDR2: MGHRA and YSYEKL. Trimming removed 8 bases at V and 1 base at J, with 14 bases between. The CDR3 loop reads CASGRVEGNTEAFF. CDR3 DNA: TGCGCCAGCGGCAGGGTGGAGGGGAACACTGAAGCTTTCTTT.

The J gene is TRBJ2-5, the V gene TRBV5-1; D may be TRBD1 (6 bases). Germline values: CDR1 SGHRS, CDR2 YFSETQ. The germline V and J ends were trimmed by 6 bases and 1 base, with 16 bases remaining between them. CDR3 length equals 15 residues. The CDR3 sequence: CASMEVGTPQETQYF. Here the CDR3 DNA reads TGCGCCAGCATGGAAGTGGGGACACCCCAAGAGACCCAGTACTTC.

This clone occurred a few times. This rearrangement joins TRBV15 to TRBJ1-1; 8 positions match TRBD1. CDR3 length: 14 residues. V was pared by 3 bases and J by 6 bases, with 6 bases of the junction left unmatched. CDR1 and CDR2 (germline): LNHNV, YYDKDF (reference sequence). CDR3 in amino acids: CATSRDREVAEAFF. The DNA for the CDR3 is TGTGCCACCAGCAGGGACAGGGAGGTGGCTGAAGCTTTCTTT. The complete variable domain, with remaining parts taken from reference TRBV15 and TRBJ1-1, reads DAMVIQNPRYQVTQFGKPVTLSCSQTLNHNVMYWYQQKSSQAPKLLFHYYDKDFNNEADTPDNFQSRRPNTSFCFLDIRSPGLGDTAMYLCATSRDREVAEAFFGQGTRLTVV.

The chain is built from TRBV3-1 (or the pseudogene TRBV3-2) and TRBJ2-1, with 10 bases identical to TRBD2. Per the germline V gene, CDR1 is LGHDT and CDR2 is YNNKEL (reference sequence). Trimming cost V 5 bases and J 5 bases; bases outside gene matches: 6. The CDR3 length is 15 residues. The CDR3 sequence: CASSTLAGMHNEQFF. Here the CDR3 DNA reads TGTGCCAGCAGCACACTAGCGGGGATGCACAATGAGCAGTTCTTC.